This passage covers 25 T cell receptor beta chains from one sample sequenced in a study of cytomegalovirus exposure and HLA in healthy donors. PCR was performed using 60 Vbeta and 13 Jbeta primers. Clones were read by immunoSEQ multiplex PCR, and TCRdb kept only the in-frame ones, dropping some. The sample includes about 220,000 clones, just over 75% of them seen just once. Sequencing used PBMCs. The receptors were gathered from a man between 18 and 29 years old in good health and CMV-seronegative.

The J gene is TRBJ1-4, the V gene TRBV29-1, with 9 bases lining up with TRBD1. Germline CDR1 and CDR2: SQVTM and ANQGSEA. The CDR3 runs 12 residues. Germline trimming cut 5 bases from V and 9 bases from J; bases unmatched to any gene: 4. This chain's CDR3 is CSVTGTGKKLFF. The CDR3 DNA reads TGCAGCGTTACCGGGACAGGGAAAAAACTGTTTTTT.

The sample holds one count of this clone. The V gene is TRBV30, the J gene TRBJ2-7, with 7 bases matching TRBD1. The CDR3 is 15 amino acids. The germline V gene has CDR1 GTSNPN and CDR2 SVGIG (reference sequence). V gave up 2 bases and J gave up 4 bases; unmatched junction bases: 11. The CDR3: CAWSSRGRGQYEQYF. CDR3 nucleotide sequence: TGTGCCTGGAGTTCCCGGGGAAGGGGGCAATACGAGCAGTACTTC.

Regarding this clone: The conserved phenylalanine or tryptophan is not found at the CDR3 terminus, so this likely reflects a read error. The limits of the CDR3 on the DNA are not certain, so only TCRdb's listed CDR3 is given. The rearrangement joins TRBV30 to TRBJ2-7; the DNA was not used to check the table's D call, TRBD2. From its first to its last residue, the CDR3 has 18 amino acids. CDR1 GTSNPN and CDR2 SVGIG come from the germline V gene (reference sequence). CDR3 sequence reads: CAGTGSLAGTATRAVPLP.

This chain links TRBV28 with TRBJ1-2, with TRBD1 identical over 7 bases. There are 14 residues in the CDR3. In germline, CDR1 is MDHEN, CDR2 SYDVKM. J lost 1 base, V lost 3 bases, and 2 bases had no gene match. The CDR3 sequence: CASSFGTDNYGYTF. DNA of the CDR3: TGTGCCAGCAGTTTCGGGACAGATAACTATGGCTACACCTTC.

The chain uses TRBV2 and TRBJ2-7; 9 bases are a match to TRBD2. The ends lost 6 bases at V and 4 bases at J; junction bases unmatched: 4. The CDR3 extends over 13 amino acids. Germline CDR1 is SNHLY and CDR2 is FYNNEI. CDR3 nucleotides: TGTGCCAGCAGAGATAGCGGGAGTTACGAGCAGTACTTC. Residues: CASRDSGSYEQYF.

The chain has TRBV2 and TRBJ2-6; possible D gene TRBD1, 6 bases. Germline V gene lookup returns CDR1 SNHLY and CDR2 FYNNEI. Trimming shortened V by 5 bases and J by 0 bases, and 14 bases separated the two germline ends. CDR3 size: 17 residues. The CDR3 DNA sequence: TGTGCCAGCAGTCTAAGGACAGAGAGCTCTGGGGCCAACGTCCTGACTTTC. Translated, it gives CASSLRTESSGANVLTF. Full variable domain (rest looked up from reference TRBV2 and TRBJ2-6): EPEVTQTPSHQVTQMGQEVILRCVPISNHLYFYWYRQILGQKVEFLVSFYNNEISEKSEIFDDQFSVERPDGSNFTLKIRSTKLEDSAMYFCASSLRTESSGANVLTFGAGSRLTVL.

This chain connects TRBV7-9 to TRBJ2-3, with 7 bases fitting TRBD2. The CDR3 is 15 residues long. Germline CDR1 and CDR2: SEHNR and FQNEAQ (reference sequence). With 5 bases clipped from V and 0 bases from J, the junction kept 5 bases outside the gene matches. DNA for the CDR3: TGTGCCAGCAGCCCCAGCGGGACTAGCACAGATACGCAGTATTTT. Protein sequence: CASSPSGTSTDTQYF.

This chain connects TRBV7-9 to TRBJ1-4; 10 bases map to TRBD1. There are 16 residues in the CDR3. The germline gives CDR1 SEHNR, CDR2 FQNEAQ (reference sequence). V dropped 1 base and J dropped 7; count of bases not matched to a gene: 6. The CDR3 bases are TGTGCCAGCAGCTTAGGCACCGGGACAGGGGCTGAAAAACTGTTTTTT. This codes for CASSLGTGTGAEKLFF.

The V gene is TRBV7-8, the J gene TRBJ2-1; possibly TRBD1 for D (7 bases). Germline loops: CDR1 SGHVS, CDR2 FQNEAQ. V was cut by 5 bases and J by 4 bases, with 18 bases left in between. CDR3 length: 16 amino acids. The CDR3 DNA follows: TGTGCCAGCAGCCCGCGAGGGGGCGGACTATACAATGAGCAGTTCTTC. Amino acid sequence: CASSPRGGGLYNEQFF.

The chain recombines TRBV2 with TRBJ2-2; 8 nucleotides line up with TRBD2. Germline V gives CDR1 SNHLY, CDR2 FYNNEI. V was clipped by 5 bases and J by 5 bases; unmatched bases: 7. This CDR3 comprises 15 residues. The CDR3 DNA follows: TGTGCCAGCAGTCAGTGGGGCGGGAGGACCGGGGAGCTGTTTTTT. Protein product: CASSQWGGRTGELFF.

CDR3 nucleotides: TGTGCCTGGAGTGTAACAGAACGCTCGGTGCAGTACTTC. Translated: CAWSVTERSVQYF. The chain uses TRBV30 and TRBJ2-7; D gene ambiguous. Germline values: CDR1 GTSNPN, CDR2 SVGIG (reference sequence). V shed 0 bases and J shed 9 bases, with 15 bases lying between them. This CDR3 is built from 13 residues.

CDR3 DNA sequence: TGTGCCACAAGTTACAGGGGCGGGCAGCCCCAGCATTTT. It is translated as CATSYRGGQPQHF. The genes are TRBV28 and TRBJ1-5, with 7 nucleotides matching TRBD1. The CDR3 totals 13 residues. The V gene end was trimmed by 10 bases and the J gene end by 7 bases; junction bases not matched to a gene: 10. Germline-derived CDR1 and CDR2 are MDHEN and SYDVKM.

J is TRBJ2-3 and V is TRBV4-1; tentative D call: TRBD1 (5 bases). The CDR3 is made up of 16 amino acids. The V end was cut by 2 bases, the J end by 4 bases, with 16 bases between. The germline gives CDR1 MGHRA, CDR2 YSYEKL. CDR3 residues: CASSQPRQGRADTQYF. CDR3 DNA: TGCGCCAGCAGCCAACCTCGCCAGGGTAGGGCAGATACGCAGTATTTT.

This rearrangement joins TRBV15 to TRBJ2-5, with 10 bases lining up with TRBD2. Germline loops: CDR1 LNHNV, CDR2 YYDKDF (reference sequence). V shed 5 bases, J shed 5 bases, and the junction held 5 bases outside the gene matches. The CDR3 has 14 amino acids. The DNA for the CDR3 is TGTGCCACCAGCTCGGGACTAGCGTCCGAGACCCAGTACTTC. Translation gives CATSSGLASETQYF.

The genes are TRBV11-1 and TRBJ2-1; D remains ambiguous. CDR1 and CDR2 (germline): SGHAT, FQDESV (reference sequence). The V gene lost 5 bases and the J gene lost 10 bases, with 15 bases spanning the gap. The CDR3 is made up of 13 amino acids. The CDR3 spells CASSQLTETEQFF. The CDR3 region has the DNA TGTGCCAGCAGCCAACTTACTGAGACAGAGCAGTTCTTC. Full variable domain (outside the CDR3, taken from reference TRBV11-1 and TRBJ2-1): EAEVAQSPRYKITEKSQAVAFWCDPISGHATLYWYRQILGQGPELLVQFQDESVVDDSQLPKDRFSAERLKGVDSTLKIQPAELGDSAMYLCASSQLTETEQFFGPGTRLTVL.

J is TRBJ1-1 and V is TRBV7-3; 10 nucleotides agree with TRBD1. The CDR3 covers 15 residues. V was pared by 5 bases and J by 3 bases, with 6 bases of the junction left unmatched. Per the germline V gene, CDR1 is SGHTA and CDR2 is FQGTGA. For the CDR3, the DNA is TGTGCCAGCAGCCCTGGGACAGGGGCGCACACTGAAGCTTTCTTT. Translating gives CASSPGTGAHTEAFF.

This clone was seen only once. The genes are TRBV27 and TRBJ1-1; possibly TRBD1 for D (5 bases). Per the germline V gene, CDR1 is MNHEY and CDR2 is SMNVEV (reference sequence). The CDR3 is 13 amino acids. Trimming stripped 7 bases from V and 4 bases from J, with 13 bases between. This CDR3 is CASIGGAVTEAFF. As DNA, the CDR3 is TGTGCCAGCATTGGAGGGGCGGTCACTGAAGCTTTCTTT.

The chain links TRBV21-1 to TRBJ1-4. TRBV21-1 is a pseudogene. This CDR3 spans 15 amino acids. The chain's CDR3 is CASSAFVGVSEKLFF. The DNA for the CDR3 is TGTGCCAGCAGCGCGTTTGTTGGAGTAAGTGAAAAACTGTTTTTT.

The V gene is TRBV19, the J gene TRBJ2-5, with D maybe TRBD1 (5 bases). The CDR3 loop spans 13 amino acids. V was pared by 7 bases and J by 4 bases, with 13 bases between. Germline CDR1 is LNHDA and CDR2 is SQIVND (reference sequence). The CDR3 region has the DNA TGTGCCAGTACAAGGGGCTGGGGAGAGACCCAGTACTTC. As protein: CASTRGWGETQYF.

This chain uses TRBV27 with TRBJ1-5; 8 bases line up with TRBD1. Germline CDR1 MNHEY, CDR2 SMNVEV (reference sequence). This CDR3 contains 14 residues. The V gene end was trimmed by 5 bases and the J gene end by 6 bases; junction bases not matched to a gene: 6. The CDR3 DNA follows: TGTGCCAGCAGTCCGCAGGGGGCTGGTCAGCCCCAGCATTTT. This gives the protein CASSPQGAGQPQHF.

This chain's CDR3 is CASSPRWGVNEKLFF. CDR3 nucleotides: TGTGCCAGCAGCCCTAGATGGGGAGTAAATGAAAAACTGTTTTTT. The chain combines TRBV7-2 with TRBJ1-4; D not certain. Trimming shortened V by 5 bases and J by 5 bases, and 15 bases separated the two germline ends. Germline values: CDR1 SGHTA, CDR2 FQGNSA. The CDR3 contains 15 residues.

This clone was recorded a few times. The rearrangement joins TRBV6-1 to TRBJ2-1; 10 bases match TRBD2. The CDR3 has 15 residues. The germline gives CDR1 MNHNS, CDR2 SASEGT. V lost 8 bases, J lost 2 bases, and 6 bases stayed unmatched. DNA of the CDR3: TGTGCCAGCGTAACCGGGACTAGCGCCTACAATGAGCAGTTCTTC. It codes for CASVTGTSAYNEQFF.

The V call is TRBV5-4, the J call TRBJ2-3; D is possibly TRBD2 (7 bases). Germline loops: CDR1 SGHNT, CDR2 YYREEE (reference sequence). Trimming took off 4 bases at V and 0 bases at J, with 18 bases between the two ends. This CDR3 is built from 17 residues. The CDR3 here is CASSRGGSSGSTDTQYF. The CDR3 DNA is TGTGCCAGCAGCCGAGGGGGGAGTAGCGGGAGCACAGATACGCAGTATTTT.

The genes are TRBV23-1 and TRBJ2-5; D may be TRBD1 (5 bases). TRBV23-1 is marked as an open reading frame, function uncertain. Trimming pared 0 bases from V and 4 bases from J, leaving 12 bases between. This CDR3 comprises 15 residues. Here the CDR3 reads CASSQSLTVRETQYF. The CDR3 DNA reads TGCGCCAGCAGTCAATCCCTGACAGTCAGAGAGACCCAGTACTTC.

This clone appeared once. The chain carries TRBV5-1 and TRBJ2-1; D possibly corresponds to TRBD2 (5 bases). Trimming shortened V by 0 bases and J by 7 bases, and 8 bases separated the two germline ends. Germline CDR1 SGHRS, CDR2 YFSETQ. The CDR3 extends over 13 amino acids. CDR3 residues: CASSLDSGNEQFF. The CDR3 DNA is TGCGCCAGCAGCTTGGATTCGGGGAATGAGCAGTTCTTC.